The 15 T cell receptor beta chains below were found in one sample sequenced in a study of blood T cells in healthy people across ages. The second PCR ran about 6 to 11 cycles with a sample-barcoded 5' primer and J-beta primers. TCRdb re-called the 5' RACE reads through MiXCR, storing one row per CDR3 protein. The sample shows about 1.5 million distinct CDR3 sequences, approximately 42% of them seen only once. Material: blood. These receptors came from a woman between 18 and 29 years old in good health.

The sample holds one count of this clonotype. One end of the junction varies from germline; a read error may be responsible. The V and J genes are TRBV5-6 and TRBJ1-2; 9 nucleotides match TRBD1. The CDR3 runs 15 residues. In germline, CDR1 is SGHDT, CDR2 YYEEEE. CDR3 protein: CASSWGDRDVHGYTF. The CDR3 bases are TGTGCCAGCAGCTGGGGGGACAGGGACGTGCATGGTTACACCTTC.

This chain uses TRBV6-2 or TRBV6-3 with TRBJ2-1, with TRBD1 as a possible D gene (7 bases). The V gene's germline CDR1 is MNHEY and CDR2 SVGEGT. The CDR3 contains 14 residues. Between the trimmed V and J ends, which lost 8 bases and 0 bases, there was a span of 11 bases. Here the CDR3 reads CASAGGLSYNEQFF. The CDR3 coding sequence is TGTGCCAGCGCAGGGGGGCTCTCCTACAATGAGCAGTTCTTC.

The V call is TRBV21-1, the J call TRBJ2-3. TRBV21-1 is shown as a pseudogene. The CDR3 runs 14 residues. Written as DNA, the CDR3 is TGTGCCAGCCGCGGTTTTGGGGTGGGGGATACGCAGTATTTT. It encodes CASRGFGVGDTQYF.

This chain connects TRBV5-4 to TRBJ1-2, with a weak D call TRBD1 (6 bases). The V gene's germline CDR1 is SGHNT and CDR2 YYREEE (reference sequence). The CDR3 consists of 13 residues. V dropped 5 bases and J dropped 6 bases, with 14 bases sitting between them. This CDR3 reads CASSSDRSHGYTF. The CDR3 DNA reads TGTGCCAGCAGTTCGGACAGATCTCATGGCTACACCTTC.

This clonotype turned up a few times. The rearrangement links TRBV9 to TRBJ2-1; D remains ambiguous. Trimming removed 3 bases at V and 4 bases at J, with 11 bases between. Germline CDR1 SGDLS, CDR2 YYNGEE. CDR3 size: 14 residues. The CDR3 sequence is CASSALTGYNEQFF. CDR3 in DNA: TGTGCCAGCAGCGCACTGACGGGTTACAATGAGCAGTTCTTC.

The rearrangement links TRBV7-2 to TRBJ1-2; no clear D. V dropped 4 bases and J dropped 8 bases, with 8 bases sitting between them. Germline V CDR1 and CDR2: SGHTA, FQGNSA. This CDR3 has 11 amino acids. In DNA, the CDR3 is TGTGCCAGCAGCTCTTCCCCCGGCTACACCTTC. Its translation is CASSSSPGYTF.

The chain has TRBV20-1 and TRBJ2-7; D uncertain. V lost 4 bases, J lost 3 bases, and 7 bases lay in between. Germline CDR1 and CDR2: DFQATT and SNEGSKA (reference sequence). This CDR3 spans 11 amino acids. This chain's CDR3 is CSATRYYEQYF. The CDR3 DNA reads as TGCAGTGCTACTAGGTACTACGAGCAGTACTTC.

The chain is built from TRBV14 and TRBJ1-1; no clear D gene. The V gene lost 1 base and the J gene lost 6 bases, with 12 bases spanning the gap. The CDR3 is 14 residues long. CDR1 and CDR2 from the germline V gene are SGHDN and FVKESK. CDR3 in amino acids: CASSQGVFYSEAFF. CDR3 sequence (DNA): TGTGCCAGCAGCCAAGGAGTTTTTTACTCTGAAGCTTTCTTT.

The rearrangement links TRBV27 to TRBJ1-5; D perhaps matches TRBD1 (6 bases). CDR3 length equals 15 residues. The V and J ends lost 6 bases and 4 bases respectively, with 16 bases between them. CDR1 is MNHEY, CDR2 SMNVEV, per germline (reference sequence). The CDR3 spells CASSHGGVLNQPQHF. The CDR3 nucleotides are TGTGCCAGCAGCCACGGGGGCGTGCTTAATCAGCCCCAGCATTTT.

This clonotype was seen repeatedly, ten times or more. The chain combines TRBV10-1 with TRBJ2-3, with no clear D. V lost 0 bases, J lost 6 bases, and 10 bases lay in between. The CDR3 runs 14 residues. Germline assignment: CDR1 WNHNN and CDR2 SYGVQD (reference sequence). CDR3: CASSESPGYDTQYF. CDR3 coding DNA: TGCGCCAGCAGTGAGTCGCCCGGGTACGATACGCAGTATTTT.

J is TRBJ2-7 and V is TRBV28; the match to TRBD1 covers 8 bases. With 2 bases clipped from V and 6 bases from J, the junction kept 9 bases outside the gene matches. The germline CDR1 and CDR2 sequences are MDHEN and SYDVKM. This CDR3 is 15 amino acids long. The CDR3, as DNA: TGTGCCAGCAGTTTACCCGGACAGGGCGACCCCGAGCAGTACTTC. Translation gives CASSLPGQGDPEQYF.

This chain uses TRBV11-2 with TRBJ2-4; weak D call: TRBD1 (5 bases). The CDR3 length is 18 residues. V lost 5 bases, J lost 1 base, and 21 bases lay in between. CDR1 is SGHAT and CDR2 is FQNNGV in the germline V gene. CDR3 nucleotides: TGTGCCAGCAGCCCTGGGGCATCAGCTGTAAGGGCCAAAAACATTCAGTACTTC. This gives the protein CASSPGASAVRAKNIQYF.

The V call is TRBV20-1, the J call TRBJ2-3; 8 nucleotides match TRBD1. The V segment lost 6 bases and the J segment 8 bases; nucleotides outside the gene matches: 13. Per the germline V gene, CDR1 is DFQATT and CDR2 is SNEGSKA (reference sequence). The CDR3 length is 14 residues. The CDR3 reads CSAIRAQGAGTQYF. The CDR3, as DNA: TGCAGTGCCATAAGAGCCCAGGGGGCCGGTACGCAGTATTTT.

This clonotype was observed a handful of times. As DNA, the CDR3 is TGTGCCAGCAGCTTAAGTGCAGCTGAAGCTTTCTTT. This translates into CASSLSAAEAFF. The V gene is TRBV7-9, the J gene TRBJ1-1; D is uncertain. This CDR3 region has 12 residues. V was trimmed by 2 bases and J by 6 bases, leaving 7 bases between them. Germline CDR1 SEHNR, CDR2 FQNEAQ (reference sequence).

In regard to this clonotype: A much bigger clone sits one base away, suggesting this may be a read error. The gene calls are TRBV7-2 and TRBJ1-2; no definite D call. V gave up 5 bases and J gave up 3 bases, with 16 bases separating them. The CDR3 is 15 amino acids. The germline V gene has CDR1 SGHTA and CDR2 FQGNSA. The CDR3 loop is CASSTTWTEDYGYTF. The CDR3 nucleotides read TGTGCCAGCAGCACCACGTGGACGGAGGACTATGGCTACACCTTC.